The 22 T cell receptor beta chains below were found in one sample sequenced in a study of identical twins. Each CDR3 protein gets one entry after TCRdb re-called the 5' RACE reads with MiXCR. The table shows fewer than 350,000 distinct CDR3 sequences, with more than 6.5% occurring only once. The data were also submitted as part of a second study, on yellow fever vaccine responses in identical twins.

The sequenced material came from memory (CD45RO+) T cells sorted from blood. Receptors originate from a young woman in good health.

Ten or more counts support this clonotype. The chain uses TRBV12-3 or TRBV12-4 and TRBJ2-7; TRBD2 matches at 7 bases. The CDR3 is 13 residues long. Unmatched junction bases numbered 6, after V lost 5 bases and J lost 5 bases. This CDR3 is CASSSGTIDEQYF. In nucleotides, the CDR3 is TGTGCCAGCAGTAGCGGGACGATAGACGAGCAGTACTTC.

This clonotype was counted ten times or more. The CDR3 reads CASSGQGGSESYADTQYF. CDR3 DNA: TGTGCCAGCAGCGGACAGGGGGGGTCGGAAAGCTACGCAGATACGCAGTATTTT. V usage is TRBV27 and J usage is TRBJ2-3; 10 positions agree with TRBD1. This CDR3 contains 18 residues. Germline CDR1 MNHEY, CDR2 SMNVEV (reference sequence). V dropped 6 bases and J dropped 4; count of bases not matched to a gene: 16.

Many counts were recorded for this clonotype. The rearrangement links TRBV9 to TRBJ2-1; D perhaps matches TRBD2 (5 bases). The CDR3 has 15 amino acids. The V gene lost 3 bases and the J gene lost 5 bases, with 15 bases spanning the gap. Germline assignment: CDR1 SGDLS and CDR2 YYNGEE. The CDR3 reads CASSAREIPDNEQFF. The CDR3 DNA sequence: TGTGCCAGCAGCGCACGGGAAATCCCGGACAATGAGCAGTTCTTC.

This clonotype was seen ten or more times. V usage is TRBV7-9 and J usage is TRBJ2-1; TRBD2 aligns across 8 bases. The germline V gene encodes CDR1 SEHNR and CDR2 FQNEAQ (reference sequence). V was clipped by 3 bases and J by 2 bases; unmatched bases: 3. This CDR3 region has 15 residues. Written as DNA, the CDR3 is TGTGCCAGCAGCTTGGTACTAGCGGCCTACAATGAGCAGTTCTTC. Translated, it gives CASSLVLAAYNEQFF.

In its sample, this clonotype was seen many times. The V and J genes are TRBV7-9 and TRBJ2-2; D is unresolved. The CDR3 covers 15 residues. CDR1 is SEHNR and CDR2 is FQNEAQ in the germline V gene (reference sequence). The V end lost 4 bases, the J end lost 0 bases, and 9 bases lay between the germline ends. This CDR3 reads CASSSDGANTGELFF. In DNA, the CDR3 is TGTGCCAGCAGCTCGGACGGTGCGAACACCGGGGAGCTGTTTTTT. Variable domain in full (rest from reference TRBV7-9 and TRBJ2-2): DTGVSQNPRHKITKRGQNVTFRCDPISEHNRLYWYRQTLGQGPEFLTYFQNEAQLEKSRLLSDRFSAERPKGSFSTLEIQRTEQGDSAMYLCASSSDGANTGELFFGEGSRLTVL.

Ten or more counts support this clonotype. The genes are TRBV27 and TRBJ2-2; 7 nucleotides agree with TRBD1. Germline values: CDR1 MNHEY, CDR2 SMNVEV (reference sequence). With V trimmed by 5 bases and J by 1 base, 10 bases remained unmatched. The CDR3 is 17 residues long. DNA for the CDR3: TGTGCCAGCAGTACAGGGGTATTTACGTTGAACACCGGGGAGCTGTTTTTT. Translating it yields CASSTGVFTLNTGELFF.

This clonotype was detected many times. This chain uses TRBV20-1 with TRBJ1-1, with no clear D. There are 15 residues in the CDR3. Germline V gene sequence: CDR1 DFQATT, CDR2 SNEGSKA (reference sequence). V lost 0 bases, J lost 2 bases, and 13 bases lay in between. Here the CDR3 DNA reads TGCAGTGCTAGAGAGGAAGGGATCCTTAACACTGAAGCTTTCTTT. Residues: CSAREEGILNTEAFF.

With respect to this clonotype: A junction boundary mismatches the germline segment, possibly from a read error. This chain uses TRBV7-3 with TRBJ2-1, with TRBD2 identical over 8 bases. The CDR3 runs 14 residues. In germline, CDR1 is SGHTA, CDR2 FQGTGA. The CDR3 spells CASSLTGTSNEQFF. CDR3 coding DNA: TGTGCCAGCAGCCTAACCGGGACTAGCAATGAGCAGTTCTTC. The full variable domain, with the rest looked up from reference TRBV7-3 and TRBJ2-1, is GAGVSQTPSNKVTEKGKYVELRCDPISGHTALYWYRQSLGQGPEFLIYFQGTGAADDSGLPNDRFFAVRPEGSVSTLKIQRTERGDSAVYLCASSLTGTSNEQFFGPGTRLTVL.

The chain uses TRBV9 and TRBJ2-7; D is perhaps TRBD1 (6 bases). V was cut by 0 bases and J by 2 bases, with 12 bases left in between. Germline V lookup: CDR1 SGDLS, CDR2 YYNGEE. The CDR3 length is 15 residues. CDR3 in DNA: TGTGCCAGCAGCGTAGCACCTGACAGGACCTACGAGCAGTACTTC. Translated, it gives CASSVAPDRTYEQYF.

In its sample, this clonotype was seen a few times. The rearrangement uses TRBV5-6 and TRBJ2-7; D not resolved. CDR1 is SGHDT, CDR2 YYEEEE, per germline. The V and J ends lost 3 bases and 5 bases respectively, with 12 bases between them. This CDR3 spans 13 amino acids. CDR3 amino acids: CASSYGLGDEQYF. Written as DNA, the CDR3 is TGTGCCAGCAGCTACGGCCTAGGAGACGAGCAGTACTTC.

The V gene is TRBV3-1, the J gene TRBJ2-3, with D tentatively TRBD2 (7 bases). The CDR3 spans 18 residues. The germline V gene encodes CDR1 LGHDT and CDR2 YNNKEL (reference sequence). Trimming left V 3 bases short and J 7 bases short, with 26 bases between. The DNA of the CDR3 is TGTGCCAGCAGCCAGGCAATTGTGGTCCGGGGGGCCACGCATACGCAGTATTTT. Translation: CASSQAIVVRGATHTQYF.

The rearrangement joins TRBV12-3 or TRBV12-4 to TRBJ1-5; no clear D. V lost 6 bases and J 11 bases, leaving 11 bases between the germline ends. The CDR3 is made up of 11 amino acids. CDR3 sequence reads: CASSLTRTQHF. The CDR3 DNA reads TGTGCCAGCAGCCTGACCCGGACCCAGCATTTT.

The V gene is TRBV2, the J gene TRBJ1-2, with D unresolved. This CDR3 comprises 13 residues. V dropped 3 bases and J dropped 4 bases, with 9 bases sitting between them. Germline CDR1 is SNHLY and CDR2 is FYNNEI. The CDR3 loop reads CASSDTGIYGYTF. For the CDR3, the DNA is TGTGCCAGCAGTGATACGGGAATCTATGGCTACACCTTC.

This clonotype was picked up a small number of times. V and J are TRBV2 and TRBJ2-3; 9 nucleotides agree with TRBD2. Trimming at V came to 6 bases and at J to 6 bases, leaving 10 bases not matched to a gene. CDR1 and CDR2 (germline): SNHLY, FYNNEI. The CDR3 sequence is 15 residues long. In DNA, the CDR3 is TGTGCCAGCAGGGGACTTGCGGGGGGGCCGGATACGCAGTATTTT. Translation: CASRGLAGGPDTQYF.

A few counts support this clonotype. The chain joins TRBV10-3 to TRBJ2-7; TRBD2 aligns across 9 bases. After removal of 3 bases from V and 2 bases from J, the junction contained 5 bases not matched to a gene. This CDR3 comprises 15 residues. Germline-derived CDR1 and CDR2 are ENHRY and SYGVKD. This CDR3 reads CAISEGREGTYEQYF. As DNA, the CDR3 is TGTGCCATCAGTGAAGGGCGGGAGGGAACCTACGAGCAGTACTTC.

This clonotype was found a few times. V usage is TRBV24-1 and J usage is TRBJ1-6; 7 positions match TRBD1. V was pared by 6 bases and J by 3 bases, with 10 bases of the junction left unmatched. Germline V gene data show CDR1 as KGHDR and CDR2 as SFDVKD. The CDR3 runs 17 residues. CDR3 loop: CATSPRHDRDYNSPLHF. CDR3 DNA: TGTGCCACCAGTCCCCGTCACGACAGGGACTATAATTCACCCCTCCACTTT.

This clonotype was observed at least ten times. The V call is TRBV20-1, the J call TRBJ2-3; D uncertain. CDR1 and CDR2 from the germline V gene are DFQATT and SNEGSKA (reference sequence). Trimming removed 3 bases from V and 4 bases from J, with 5 bases in between. The CDR3 contains 11 residues. The CDR3 loop is CSASRADTQYF. CDR3 bases: TGCAGTGCTAGTCGGGCAGATACGCAGTATTTT.

This chain uses TRBV20-1 with TRBJ2-5, with D uncertain. V was trimmed by 2 bases and J by 1 base, leaving 8 bases between them. CDR3 length: 13 residues. The V gene's germline CDR1 is DFQATT and CDR2 SNEGSKA (reference sequence). The CDR3 here is CSARHPTQETQYF. The CDR3 DNA reads as TGCAGTGCTAGACATCCAACCCAAGAGACCCAGTACTTC.

Ten or more counts support this clonotype. V and J are TRBV9 and TRBJ2-3; D gene uncertain. The CDR3 extends over 14 amino acids. The V end was cut by 4 bases, the J end by 3 bases, with 12 bases between. Germline CDR1 is SGDLS and CDR2 is YYNGEE. The chain's CDR3 is CASSYNHRTDTQYF. CDR3 sequence (DNA): TGTGCCAGCAGCTACAATCATCGGACAGATACGCAGTATTTT.

This clonotype has more than one count but fewer than ten. The rearrangement uses TRBV5-4 and TRBJ2-3, with D unclear. The germline CDR1 and CDR2 sequences are SGHNT and YYREEE (reference sequence). This CDR3 has 12 residues. Trimming pared 4 bases from V and 7 bases from J, leaving 10 bases between. The CDR3 DNA reads TGTGCCAGCAGCCCCGGACCATATACGCAGTATTTT. It is translated as CASSPGPYTQYF.

This clonotype was seen only a few times. The J gene is TRBJ1-2, the V gene TRBV7-9; D might be TRBD1 (5 bases). CDR3 length equals 16 residues. V was cut by 5 bases and J by 0 bases, with 16 bases left in between. The V gene's germline CDR1 is SEHNR and CDR2 FQNEAQ (reference sequence). The CDR3 protein is CASSRTTSFSNYGYTF. The CDR3 DNA is TGTGCCAGCAGCCGGACAACTAGTTTTTCTAACTATGGCTACACCTTC.

This clonotype was detected ten times or more. The J gene is TRBJ2-3, the V gene TRBV7-9; tentatively, D is TRBD1 or TRBD2 (6 bases each). Trimming took 4 bases from V and 0 from J, leaving 17 bases between them. This CDR3 region has 17 residues. CDR1 is SEHNR, CDR2 FQNEAQ, per germline (reference sequence). CDR3 sequence reads: CASSSIGGKISTDTQYF. The CDR3, as DNA: TGTGCCAGCAGCTCGATAGGGGGGAAAATAAGCACAGATACGCAGTATTTT.